Listed below are T cell receptor beta chains from one sample, sequenced in a study of blood T cell repertoires in COVID-19. Produced via immunoSEQ multiplex PCR; TCRdb's table is partial and in-frame only. Of about 81,000 clones in the sample, 91% are singletons; the top ten hold roughly 2%. The specimen sequenced was peripheral blood. All receptors come from a woman aged 50 to 60 in a cohort sampled during active COVID-19. CDR3s include the opening cysteine and the closing phenylalanine or tryptophan. A D gene is named only where the DNA matches it firmly. Where a row states a size, it is once, few, many or the class of an expanded clone; other rows omit it.

>TRBV29-1|once|TRBD1|TRBJ1-2
TGCAGCGTTGGGGACAGAGGTGGCTACACCTTC
CSVGDRGGYTF
>TRBV18|-|-|TRBJ1-1
TGTGCCAGCTCGGAACAGGTGAACACTGAAGCTTTCTTT
CASSEQVNTEAFF
>TRBV28|-|TRBD1|TRBJ1-2
TGTGCCAGCAGTACACGCTTCTCCGGGACAGGACTCCTTTTCTATGGCTACACCTTC
CASSTRFSGTGLLFYGYTF
>TRBV10-3|-|-|TRBJ2-7
TGTGCCATCAGAAGGGGGGGGACGCCTTGGGACGAGCAGTACTTC
CAIRRGGTPWDEQYF
>TRBV3-1/TRBV3-2|-|-|TRBJ2-1
TGTGCCAGCAGCCCCGGTAGGGCCTACAGGGAGCAGTTCTTC
CASSPGRAYREQFF
>TRBV30|-|TRBD1|TRBJ2-2
TGTGCCTGGAAGGACAGGTCCACCGGGGAGCTGTTTTTT
CAWKDRSTGELFF
>TRBV5-4|few|-|TRBJ1-6
TGTGCCAGCAGCGGCGATGGACAGCTCTATAATTCACCCCTCCACTTT
CASSGDGQLYNSPLHF
>TRBV20-1|-|-|TRBJ2-2
TGCAGCGCTGGACTCACCGGGGAGCTGTTTTTT
CSAGLTGELFF
>TRBV28|-|-|TRBJ2-5
TGTGCCAGCAGTTCCGGACAAAGTCAAGAGACCCAGTACTTC
CASSSGQSQETQYF
>TRBV5-4|-|-|TRBJ2-7
TGTGCCAGCAGGGGGGGTTCGGAATACGAGCAGTACTTC
CASRGGSEYEQYF
>TRBV6-6|-|-|TRBJ2-4
TGTGCCAGCAGTATATCGGGGTTTCTGGACATTCAGTACTTC
CASSISGFLDIQYF
>TRBV7-6|-|-|TRBJ1-4
TGTGCCAGCAGCTTAGGGACAAATTCTAATGAAAAACTGTTTTTT
CASSLGTNSNEKLFF
>TRBV19|-|-|TRBJ2-4
TGTGCCAGTAGCATCCCCCAGCGCTGGCGGGGCATTCAGTACTTC
CASSIPQRWRGIQYF
>TRBV9|-|-|TRBJ2-2
TGTGCCAGCAGCCCCCAGGGAAATCTGAACACCGGGGAGCTGTTTTTT
CASSPQGNLNTGELFF
>TRBV5-4|-|-|TRBJ1-1
TGTGCCGCAGCGGCCAGCCTGAACACTGAAGCTTTCTTT
CAAAASLNTEAFF
>TRBV18|-|-|TRBJ2-7
TGTGCCAGCTCACTCGGTGGTAAAAACGAGCAGTACTTC
CASSLGGKNEQYF
>TRBV5-1|-|TRBD1|TRBJ1-1
TGCGCCAGCAGCCTGGGGACAGGGTTGAACACTGAAGCTTTCTTT
CASSLGTGLNTEAFF